This T cell receptor (beta chain) was sequenced for a study of identifying expanded T cells in peripheral blood. Libraries were prepared by immunoSEQ multiplex PCR; TCRdb keeps only in-frame clonotypes and omits some of them. The sample contains approximately 90,000 clones, about nine tenths of which appear only once. This clone was seen only a few times. Sequencing was performed on blood. This TCR derives from a person aged 18 to 75 in good health.

The CDR3 protein is CASSLSVGLSGANVLTF. The CDR3 region has the DNA TGCGCCAGCAGCCTGTCTGTCGGCCTCTCTGGGGCCAACGTCCTGACTTTC. The chain joins TRBV5-1 to TRBJ2-6; D call uncertain. The CDR3 contains 17 residues. The germline V gene encodes CDR1 SGHRS and CDR2 YFSETQ. Deletions cut 4 bases from V and 0 bases from J, with 14 bases between.